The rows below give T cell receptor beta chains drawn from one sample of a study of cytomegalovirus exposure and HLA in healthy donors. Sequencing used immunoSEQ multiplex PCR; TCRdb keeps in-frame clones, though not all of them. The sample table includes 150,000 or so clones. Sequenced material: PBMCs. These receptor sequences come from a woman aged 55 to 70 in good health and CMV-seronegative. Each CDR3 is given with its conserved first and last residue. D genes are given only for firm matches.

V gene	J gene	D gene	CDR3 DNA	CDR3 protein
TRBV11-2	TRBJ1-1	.	TGTGCCAGCAGGGGAGGACAAAGATGGACTGAAGCTTTCTTT	CASRGGQRWTEAFF
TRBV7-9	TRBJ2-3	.	TGTGCCAGCTCCGCGGGCACAGATACGCAGTATTTT	CASSAGTDTQYF
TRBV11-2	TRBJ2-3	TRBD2	TGTGCCAGCAGCTTAGTAGCGGGAGCTGATACGCAGTATTTT	CASSLVAGADTQYF
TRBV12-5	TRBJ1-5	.	TGTGCTAGTGTTGTGGGCTACAATCAGCCCCAGCATTTT	CASVVGYNQPQHF
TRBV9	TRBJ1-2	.	TGTGCCAGCAGCGTAGCCGGTCTATCCTATGGCTACACCTTC	CASSVAGLSYGYTF
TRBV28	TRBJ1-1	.	TGTGCCAGCAGTCTCCCACTTCTCAGGGGTACTGAAGCTTTCTTT	CASSLPLLRGTEAFF
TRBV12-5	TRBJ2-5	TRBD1	TGTGCTAGTGGAACAGGGGTCGGGGAGACCCAGTACTTC	CASGTGVGETQYF
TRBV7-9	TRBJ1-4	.	TGTGCCAGCAGCTTAAGGGCGGACTCCGATGAAAAACTGTTTTTT	CASSLRADSDEKLFF
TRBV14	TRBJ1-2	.	TGTGCCAGCAGCCAAGCACTGAGCTATGGCTACACCTTC	CASSQALSYGYTF
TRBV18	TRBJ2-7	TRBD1	TGTGCCAGCTCACGTGGACAGGGTTCTAATTACGAGCAGTACTTC	CASSRGQGSNYEQYF
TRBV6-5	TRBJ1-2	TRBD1	TGTGCCAGCAGAGACCAGGGGGCGACGGGCTACACCTTC	CASRDQGATGYTF
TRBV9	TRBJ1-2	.	TGTGCCAGCAGCGTAGTTGCGGGGGGAGAATATGGCTACACCTTC	CASSVVAGGEYGYTF
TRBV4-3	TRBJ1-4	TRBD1	TGCGCCAGCAGCCAAGATCGACAGGGAGATGAAAAACTGTTTTTT	CASSQDRQGDEKLFF
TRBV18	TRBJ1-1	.	TGTGCCAGCTCACCACCTTGGTCCCAAGGGAGGTCTGAAGCTTTCTTT	CASSPPWSQGRSEAFF
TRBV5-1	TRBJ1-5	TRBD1	TGCGCCAGCAGCTTGGGTGACAGGGTGGGGGATCAGCCCCAGCATTTT	CASSLGDRVGDQPQHF
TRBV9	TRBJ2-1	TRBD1	TGTGCCAGCAGCAACAATCCGACAGGGTTTCATGAGCAGTTCTTC	CASSNNPTGFHEQFF
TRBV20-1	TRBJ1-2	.	TGCAGTGCTCAGACTTACGCTGGCTACACCTTC	CSAQTYAGYTF
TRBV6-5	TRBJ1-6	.	TGTGCCAGCAGTTACTCGAGGGCCCGGGCCTCACCCCTCCACTTT	CASSYSRARASPLHF
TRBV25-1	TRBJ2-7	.	TGTGCCAGCTCATCAGCCGGGAGACCCTGGGAGCAGTACTTC	CASSSAGRPWEQYF
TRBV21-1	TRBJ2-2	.	TGTGCCAGCAGCATTGTTCGGTGGGGCGGGACAGGGGGAACCGGGGAGCTGTTTTTT	CASSIVRWGGTGGTGELFF
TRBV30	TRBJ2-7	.	TGTGCCTGGAGTGAACAGGCTTTCTTCCCGGACAAGCAGTACTTC	CAWSEQAFFPDKQYF
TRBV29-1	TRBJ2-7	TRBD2	TGCAGCGTTGAACGACCGGGGGGGCTAGGGCAGTACTTC	CSVERPGGLGQYF
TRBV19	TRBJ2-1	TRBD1	TGTGCCAGTGCAACCTGGCCGACAGGGGGTAACAATGAGCAGTTCTTC	CASATWPTGGNNEQFF
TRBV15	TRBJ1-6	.	TGTGCCACCAGCAGGCCACAGGGAGATAATTCACCCCTCCACTTT	CATSRPQGDNSPLHF
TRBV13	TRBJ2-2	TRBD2	TGTGCCAGCAGCTTAGTCGGCGGGAGCGGAGGTTATACCGGGGAGCTGTTTTTT	CASSLVGGSGGYTGELFF
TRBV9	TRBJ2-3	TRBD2	TGTGCCAGCAGCGTAGGACTAGCGGATGTTACAGATACGCAGTATTTT	CASSVGLADVTDTQYF
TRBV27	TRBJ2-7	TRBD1	TGTGCCAGCAGTTCACCCTACAGGGGGCGATACGAGCAGTACTTC	CASSSPYRGRYEQYF
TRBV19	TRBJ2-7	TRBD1	TGTGCCAGTAGCATAAACTCCGGGACAGGGGGATACGAGCAGTACTTC	CASSINSGTGGYEQYF
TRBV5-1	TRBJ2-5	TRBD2	TGCGCCAGCAGCAGGGGGGGACTAGCGGGGGGTCAACAAGAGACCCAGTACTTC	CASSRGGLAGGQQETQYF
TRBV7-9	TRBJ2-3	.	TGTGCCAGCAGCCCCCTGGTGACAGCCGAGGCAGATACGCAGTATTTT	CASSPLVTAEADTQYF
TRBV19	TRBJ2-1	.	TGTGCCAGTAGTATCCAAGGGGATGAGCAGTTCTTC	CASSIQGDEQFF
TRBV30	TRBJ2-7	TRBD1	TGTGCCTGGAGTGGGGGACAGGGGAACTACGAGCAGTACTTC	CAWSGGQGNYEQYF
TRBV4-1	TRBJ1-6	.	TGCGCCAGCAGCCAAGGCGGAGTAGGGAGGACACCCCTCCACTTT	CASSQGGVGRTPLHF
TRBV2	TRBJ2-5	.	TGTGCCAGCAGTGGACTCTCGGGGGGCCCAAAAGAGACCCAGTACTTC	CASSGLSGGPKETQYF
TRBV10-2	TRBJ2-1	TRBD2	TGCGCCAGCAGTGAGTCCCCTCACTATAGCGGGGGGGTAGATGAGCAGTTCTTC	CASSESPHYSGGVDEQFF
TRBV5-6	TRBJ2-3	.	TGTGCCAGCAGCTTGGGGAGGGCTGGAGATACGCAGTATTTT	CASSLGRAGDTQYF
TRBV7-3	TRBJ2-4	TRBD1	TGTGCCAGCAGCCGAGGACAGGGGTCGGCCAAAAACATTCAGTACTTC	CASSRGQGSAKNIQYF
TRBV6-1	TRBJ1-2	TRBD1	TGTGCCAGCAGTGAAGTGGTGGGCAGGGGGCGAGATGGCTACACCTTC	CASSEVVGRGRDGYTF
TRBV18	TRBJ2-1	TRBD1	TGTGCCAGCTCCGGGACAGGGATCAATGAGCAGTTCTTC	CASSGTGINEQFF
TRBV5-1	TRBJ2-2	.	TGCGCCAGCAGCACCCCGAGGGAGACCGGGGAGCTGTTTTTT	CASSTPRETGELFF
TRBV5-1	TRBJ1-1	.	TGCGCCAGCAGCGCAGGGTCTTACGGAACTGAAGCTTTCTTT	CASSAGSYGTEAFF
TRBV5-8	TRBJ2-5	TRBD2	TGTGCCAACCCCGCCAGACTAGCGGGAGAGACCCAGTACTTC	CANPARLAGETQYF
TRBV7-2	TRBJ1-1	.	TGTGCCAGCAGCTTAGAGCCTGAGAGGGTGTGGAACACTGAAGCTTTCTTT	CASSLEPERVWNTEAFF
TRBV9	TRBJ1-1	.	TGTGCCAGCAGCCCGCGACGGAGGGGATGGACTGAAGCTTTCTTT	CASSPRRRGWTEAFF
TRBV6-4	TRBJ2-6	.	TGTGCCAGCAGTGACAGTCACAGGGCGGGCTCTCTTGGGCTCTCTGGGGCCAACGTCCTGACTTTC	CASSDSHRAGSLGLSGANVLTF
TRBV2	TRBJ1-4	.	TGTGCCAGCAGAGAGACCTCCGGCGGAAAACTGTTTTTT	CASRETSGGKLFF
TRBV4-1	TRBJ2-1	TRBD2	TGCGCCAGCAGCCAACTAACTAGCGGGGGGATCAATGAGCAGTTCTTC	CASSQLTSGGINEQFF
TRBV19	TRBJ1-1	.	TGTGCCAGTAGTATTCTAGGAGCAATGAACACTGAAGCTTTCTTT	CASSILGAMNTEAFF